The present T cell receptor (beta chain) was sequenced within a study of regulatory T cells in long-lasting Graves disease. Time point defined: newly diagnosed GD, antithyroid drugs for less than 3 months. PBMCs were the source of the RNA used for TCR sequencing. In this sample, this clonotype turned up many times. This CDR3 contains 16 residues. V gave up 5 bases and J gave up 6 bases; unmatched junction bases: 6. CDR1 and CDR2 (germline): SGHTA, FQGNSA. TCR beta libraries were built with iRepertoire HTBI primers and Arm-PCR of CDR3 regions. TCRdb fed the multiplex PCR reads into MiXCR, producing one record per CDR3 protein. There are 300,000 to 400,000 distinct CDR3 sequences in the sample; under 20% occur only once, and 38% lies in the top ten.

The material sequenced was peripheral blood mononuclear cells (PBMCs), taken at new diagnosis, from a patient treated with antithyroid drugs. This TCR came from a female donor with Graves disease. The chain uses TRBV7-2 and TRBJ2-2; 13 bases fit TRBD2. CDR3 sequence: CASSPGLAGVPGELFF. The CDR3 nucleotides read TGTGCCAGCAGCCCTGGACTAGCGGGAGTCCCCGGGGAGCTGTTTTTT. Together with reference TRBV7-2 and TRBJ2-2, the CDR3 gives the full variable domain: GAGVSQSPSNKVTEKGKDVELRCDPISGHTALYWYRQSLGQGLEFLIYFQGNSAPDKSGLPSDRFSAERTGGSVSTLTIQRTQQEDSAVYLCASSPGLAGVPGELFFGEGSRLTVL.